Below are 8 T cell receptor beta chains sequenced from a single sample in a study of T-cell reconstitution after alpha-beta-depleted transplantation in children. For TCRbeta, the library was prepared with unique molecular identifiers. TCRdb reprocessed the PCR reads with MiXCR, giving one entry per CDR3 protein. The sample shows around 200,000 distinct CDR3 sequences, around 9.6% of them seen only once. The material sequenced was PBMCs from the stem cell graft donor, taken from the stem cell graft. Receptor source: a human donor who donated a stem cell graft to a child with acute lymphoblastic leukemia.

The CDR3 is CASGDRGQGSYGYTF. The CDR3 bases are TGTGCCAGCGGGGACCGGGGTCAGGGATCCTATGGCTACACCTTC. The rearrangement joins TRBV2 to TRBJ1-2; D perhaps matches TRBD1 (5 bases). CDR1 is SNHLY and CDR2 is FYNNEI in the germline V gene. This CDR3 has 15 amino acids. The V end was cut by 8 bases, the J end by 4 bases, with 20 bases between.

The chain recombines TRBV5-1 with TRBJ2-7; 13 nucleotides align to TRBD2. The germline CDR1 and CDR2 sequences are SGHRS and YFSETQ. V lost 4 bases to trimming and J lost 6 bases; unmatched junction nucleotides: 7. CDR3 length: 15 residues. Here the CDR3 reads CASSGPGLAGTEQYF. CDR3 DNA sequence: TGCGCCAGCAGCGGACCGGGACTAGCGGGGACCGAGCAGTACTTC.

This clonotype was seen ten or more times. This rearrangement joins TRBV7-9 to TRBJ2-1, with D uncertain. Looked up from germline, CDR1 is SEHNR and CDR2 is FQNEAQ (reference sequence). The CDR3 contains 13 residues. V shed 1 base and J shed 8 bases, with 9 bases lying between them. This chain's CDR3 is CASSLVLLDEQFF. Written as DNA, the CDR3 is TGTGCCAGCAGCTTAGTACTTTTGGATGAGCAGTTCTTC.

This clonotype was recorded at least ten times. This chain uses TRBV12-3 or TRBV12-4 with TRBJ2-7, with 8 bases that match TRBD1. The CDR3 contains 16 residues. With 4 bases clipped from V and 5 bases from J, the junction kept 13 bases outside the gene matches. The CDR3 sequence is CASSSPPGQGVHEQYF. The CDR3 DNA sequence: TGTGCCAGCAGTTCCCCCCCCGGACAGGGCGTTCACGAGCAGTACTTC.

The V gene is TRBV5-6, the J gene TRBJ1-1, with D unresolved. The germline V gene has CDR1 SGHDT and CDR2 YYEEEE. The CDR3 is 11 amino acids. Trimming removed 3 bases from V and 4 bases from J, with 4 bases in between. The CDR3 DNA sequence: TGTGCCAGCAGCTGGGCCACTGAAGCTTTCTTT. It encodes CASSWATEAFF.

In this sample, this clonotype turned up a few times. V gene TRBV24-1 combines with J gene TRBJ1-5, with D perhaps matching TRBD1 (5 bases). Germline V gene sequence: CDR1 KGHDR, CDR2 SFDVKD. This CDR3 has 13 amino acids. V was shortened by 5 bases and J by 7 bases, with 11 bases between the two germline ends. CDR3 in amino acids: CATSGGTAQPQHF. CDR3 in DNA: TGTGCCACCAGTGGGGGGACGGCACAGCCCCAGCATTTT.

In this sample, this clonotype turned up a few times. The chain carries TRBV12-3 or TRBV12-4 and TRBJ1-6; TRBD1 might be the D (5 bases). V was pared by 10 bases and J by 8 bases, with 18 bases between. The CDR3 runs 14 residues. The CDR3 here is CATRKDRGDSPLHF. The DNA of the CDR3 is TGTGCCACCCGGAAGGATCGGGGCGATTCACCCCTCCACTTT.

This clonotype was observed many times. J is TRBJ2-6 and V is TRBV5-1, with D tentatively TRBD1 (6 bases). This CDR3 is 16 amino acids long. The ends were cut back, 3 bases at V and 7 bases at J, with 17 bases in the middle. Germline lookup yields CDR1 SGHRS and CDR2 YFSETQ. The CDR3 nucleotides read TGCGCCAGCAGCTGGAACGGACAGTCCCGCGCCAACGTCCTGACTTTC. Translating gives CASSWNGQSRANVLTF.